Listed here are 3 T cell receptor beta chains from one sample, sequenced in a study of T-cell reconstitution after alpha-beta-depleted transplantation in children. Unique molecular identifiers were incorporated when the TCRbeta library was constructed. TCRdb re-called the PCR reads through MiXCR, storing one row per CDR3 protein. This sample has tens of thousands of distinct CDR3 sequences, with approximately 6.1% found just once. The source material was PBMCs, mostly from graft donor cells, sampled 60 days after TCRalphabeta/CD19-depleted stem cell transplant. The origin of the receptors is a female patient aged 2-10 years who had a stem cell transplant for aplastic anemia, so the T cells may come from the graft donor.

Ten or more counts support this clonotype. The J gene is TRBJ1-5, the V gene TRBV20-1; D is unclear. The CDR3 runs 13 residues. Germline V gene data show CDR1 as DFQATT and CDR2 as SNEGSKA (reference sequence). The V end lost 2 bases, the J end lost 3 bases, and 8 bases lay between the germline ends. The CDR3 nucleotides are TGCAGTGCTAGAAACGTCCACAATCAGCCCCAGCATTTT. This gives the protein CSARNVHNQPQHF.

This clonotype showed up many times. The chain is built from TRBV3-1 and TRBJ2-2, with TRBD2 identical over 7 bases. The CDR3 has 15 residues. Germline CDR1 reads LGHDT; CDR2 reads YNNKEL (reference sequence). V gave up 1 base and J gave up 2 bases; unmatched junction bases: 1. In DNA form, the CDR3 reads TGTGCCAGCAGCCAAGCTAGCGGAAACACCGGGGAGCTGTTTTTT. Encoded protein: CASSQASGNTGELFF.

This clonotype was detected many times. This chain connects TRBV4-2 to TRBJ2-5; D not certain. This CDR3 comprises 14 residues. The germline CDR1 and CDR2 sequences are LGHNA and YNFKEQ. V lost 0 bases to trimming and J lost 4 bases, with 9 bases between them. DNA of the CDR3: TGTGCCAGCAGCCAAGAGTTAGCTAGAGAGACCCAGTACTTC. Translated: CASSQELARETQYF.